This TCR beta chain was documented in a study of T cell responses to AZD1222 COVID-19 vaccine. Clones were sequenced by immunoSEQ multiplex PCR, and TCRdb holds only the in-frame ones, with some missing. The sample holds approximately 57,000 clones; around 85% are singletons and the top ten take approximately 16%. Germline values: CDR1 KGHSH, CDR2 LQKENI. Germline trimming cut 2 bases from V and 3 bases from J; bases unmatched to any gene: 2. The CDR3 length is 14 residues. The sequenced sample was peripheral blood, obtained on day 0 of AZD1222 vaccination. The V call is TRBV18, the J call TRBJ2-3, with 7 bases matching TRBD1. This clonotype was sampled from an adult in good health. The CDR3 loop is CASSPRQGTDTQYF. CDR3 in DNA: TGTGCCAGCTCACCAAGACAGGGAACAGATACGCAGTATTTT.